This T cell receptor (beta chain) was recovered during a study of blood T cell repertoires in COVID-19. Across the study: Sample material is recorded as cDNA or gDNA derived from T cells, B-cell-depleted T cells, or PBMCs.

TCRdb's copy holds only in-frame clones and misses some; the assay was immunoSEQ multiplex PCR. The sample has about 250,000 clones, roughly 88% seen once. Trimming took 4 bases from V and 3 from J, leaving 9 bases between them. The length of the CDR3 is 13 residues. CDR1 is KGHSH and CDR2 is LQKENI in the germline V gene. Recruited during active infection, patients (from Seattle) were subsequently followed longitudinally. Sequencing was performed on peripheral blood. This sequence was found in a human donor with COVID-19, enrolled during active disease. The donor label of this sample is uncertain. This chain joins TRBV18 and TRBJ1-1, with D uncertain. The CDR3 is CASSLVPDTEAFF. CDR3 DNA sequence: TGTGCCAGCTCACTCGTGCCGGACACTGAAGCTTTCTTT.